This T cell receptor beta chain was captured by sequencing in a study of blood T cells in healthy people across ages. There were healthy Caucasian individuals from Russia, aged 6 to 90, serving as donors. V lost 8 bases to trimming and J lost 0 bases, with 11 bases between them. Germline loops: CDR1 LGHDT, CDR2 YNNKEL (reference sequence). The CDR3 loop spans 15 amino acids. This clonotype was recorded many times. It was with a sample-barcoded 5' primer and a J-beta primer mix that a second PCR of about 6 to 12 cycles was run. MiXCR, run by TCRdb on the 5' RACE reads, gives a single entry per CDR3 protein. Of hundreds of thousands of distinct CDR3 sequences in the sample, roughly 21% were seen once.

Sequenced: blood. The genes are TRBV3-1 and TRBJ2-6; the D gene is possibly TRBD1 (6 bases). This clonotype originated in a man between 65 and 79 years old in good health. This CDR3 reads CASADRNSGANVLTF. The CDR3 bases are TGTGCCAGCGCGGACAGAAACTCTGGGGCCAACGTCCTGACTTTC. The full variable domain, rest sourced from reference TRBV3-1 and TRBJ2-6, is DTAVSQTPKYLVTQMGNDKSIKCEQNLGHDTMYWYKQDSKKFLKIMFSYNNKELIINETVPNRFSPKSPDKAHLNLHINSLELGDSAVYFCASADRNSGANVLTFGAGSRLTVL.